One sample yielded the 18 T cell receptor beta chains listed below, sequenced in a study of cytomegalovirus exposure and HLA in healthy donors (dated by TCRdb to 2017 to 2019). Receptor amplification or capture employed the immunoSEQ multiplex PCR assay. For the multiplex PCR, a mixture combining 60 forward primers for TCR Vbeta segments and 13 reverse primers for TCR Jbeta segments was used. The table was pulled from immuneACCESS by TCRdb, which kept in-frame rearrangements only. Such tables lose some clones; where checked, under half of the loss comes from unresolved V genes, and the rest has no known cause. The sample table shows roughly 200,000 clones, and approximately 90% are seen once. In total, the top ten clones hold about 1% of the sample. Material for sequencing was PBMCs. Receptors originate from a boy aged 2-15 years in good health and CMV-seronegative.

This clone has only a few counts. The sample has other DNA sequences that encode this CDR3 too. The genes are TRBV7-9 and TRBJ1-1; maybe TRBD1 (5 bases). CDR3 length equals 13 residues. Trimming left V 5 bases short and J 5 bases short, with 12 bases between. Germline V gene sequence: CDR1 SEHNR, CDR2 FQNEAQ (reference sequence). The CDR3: CASSPSGGTEAFF. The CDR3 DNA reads TGTGCCAGCAGCCCATCCGGGGGGACTGAAGCTTTCTTT.

In nucleotides, the CDR3 is TGTGCCAGCAGCTTACCGGGACTAGCCTACGAGCAGTACTTC. It specifies CASSLPGLAYEQYF. This chain uses TRBV11-2 with TRBJ2-5; 8 nucleotides match TRBD2. The J call may be wrong; the DNA end is better matched by TRBJ2-7. The CDR3 runs 14 residues. Germline CDR1 reads SGHAT; CDR2 reads FQNNGV.

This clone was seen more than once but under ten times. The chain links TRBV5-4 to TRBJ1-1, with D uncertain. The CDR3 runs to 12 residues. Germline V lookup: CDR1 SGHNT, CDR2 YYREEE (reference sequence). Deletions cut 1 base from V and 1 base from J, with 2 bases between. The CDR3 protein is CASSLQNTEAFF. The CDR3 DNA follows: TGTGCCAGCAGCTTGCAGAACACTGAAGCTTTCTTT.

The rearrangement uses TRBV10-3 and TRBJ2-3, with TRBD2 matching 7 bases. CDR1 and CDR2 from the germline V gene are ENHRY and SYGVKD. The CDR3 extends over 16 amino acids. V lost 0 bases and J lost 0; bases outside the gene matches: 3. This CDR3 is CAISESAGASTDTQYF. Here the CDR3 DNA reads TGTGCCATCAGTGAGTCGGCGGGAGCTAGCACAGATACGCAGTATTTT.

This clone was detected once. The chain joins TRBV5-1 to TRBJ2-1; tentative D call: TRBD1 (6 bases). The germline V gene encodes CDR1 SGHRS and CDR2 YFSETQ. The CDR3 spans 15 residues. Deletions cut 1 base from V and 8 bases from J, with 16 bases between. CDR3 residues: CASSLLHRAGDEQFF. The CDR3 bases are TGCGCCAGCAGCTTGCTCCACAGGGCTGGGGATGAGCAGTTCTTC.

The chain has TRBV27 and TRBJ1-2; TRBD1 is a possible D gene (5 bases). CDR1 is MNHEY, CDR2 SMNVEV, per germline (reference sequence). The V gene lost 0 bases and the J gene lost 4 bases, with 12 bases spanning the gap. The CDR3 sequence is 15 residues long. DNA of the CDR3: TGTGCCAGCAGTTTATCGGGGCCGGCTCCCTATGGCTACACCTTC. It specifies CASSLSGPAPYGYTF.

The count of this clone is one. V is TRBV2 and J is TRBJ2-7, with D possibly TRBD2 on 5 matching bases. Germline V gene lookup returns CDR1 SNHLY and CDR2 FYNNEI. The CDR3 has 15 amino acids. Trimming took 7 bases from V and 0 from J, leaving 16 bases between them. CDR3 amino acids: CASTRTRTDSYEQYF. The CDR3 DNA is TGTGCCAGCACCCGGACCCGGACTGACTCCTACGAGCAGTACTTC.

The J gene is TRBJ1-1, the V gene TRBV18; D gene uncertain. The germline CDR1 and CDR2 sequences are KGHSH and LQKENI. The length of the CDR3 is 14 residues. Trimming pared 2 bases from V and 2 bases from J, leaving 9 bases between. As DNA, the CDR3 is TGTGCCAGCTCACCAGGCGGTTCAAACACTGAAGCTTTCTTT. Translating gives CASSPGGSNTEAFF.

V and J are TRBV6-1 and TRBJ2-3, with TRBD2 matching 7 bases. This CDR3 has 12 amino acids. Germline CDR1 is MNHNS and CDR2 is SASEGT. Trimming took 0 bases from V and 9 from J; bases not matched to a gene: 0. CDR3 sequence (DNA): TGTGCCAGCAGTGAAGCCGGGGGGACGCAGTATTTT. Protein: CASSEAGGTQYF.

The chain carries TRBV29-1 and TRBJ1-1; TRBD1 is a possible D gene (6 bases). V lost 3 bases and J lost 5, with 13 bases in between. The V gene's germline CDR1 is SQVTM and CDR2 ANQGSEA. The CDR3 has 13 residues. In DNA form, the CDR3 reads TGCAGCGTTGAGGGGGCTGGAAGGACTGAAGCTTTCTTT. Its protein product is CSVEGAGRTEAFF.

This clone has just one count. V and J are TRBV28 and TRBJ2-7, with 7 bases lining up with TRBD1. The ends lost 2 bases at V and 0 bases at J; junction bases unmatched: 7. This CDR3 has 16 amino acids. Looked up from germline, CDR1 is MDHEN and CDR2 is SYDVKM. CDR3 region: CASSLPLAGGSYEQYF. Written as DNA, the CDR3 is TGTGCCAGCAGTTTACCCCTGGCAGGGGGCTCCTACGAGCAGTACTTC.

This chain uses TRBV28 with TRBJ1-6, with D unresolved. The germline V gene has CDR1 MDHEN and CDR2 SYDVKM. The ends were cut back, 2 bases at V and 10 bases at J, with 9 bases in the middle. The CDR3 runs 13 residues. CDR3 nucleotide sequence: TGTGCCAGCAGTTTAGACGGGGAATCACCCCTCCACTTT. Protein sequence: CASSLDGESPLHF.

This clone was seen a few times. The CDR3 loop is CASSEGGNSGNTIYF. The CDR3 DNA is TGTGCCAGCTCCGAAGGGGGCAACTCTGGAAACACCATATATTTT. This sequence joins TRBV11-2 and TRBJ1-3, with TRBD1 matching 7 bases. This CDR3 has 15 residues. Trimming at V came to 8 bases and at J to 0 bases, leaving 7 bases not matched to a gene. The germline V gene has CDR1 SGHAT and CDR2 FQNNGV.

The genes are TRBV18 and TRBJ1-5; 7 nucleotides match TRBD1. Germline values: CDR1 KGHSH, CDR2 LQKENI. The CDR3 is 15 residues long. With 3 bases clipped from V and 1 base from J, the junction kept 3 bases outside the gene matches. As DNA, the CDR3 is TGTGCCAGCTCACCCGACAGGGCGAGCAATCAGCCCCAGCATTTT. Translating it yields CASSPDRASNQPQHF.

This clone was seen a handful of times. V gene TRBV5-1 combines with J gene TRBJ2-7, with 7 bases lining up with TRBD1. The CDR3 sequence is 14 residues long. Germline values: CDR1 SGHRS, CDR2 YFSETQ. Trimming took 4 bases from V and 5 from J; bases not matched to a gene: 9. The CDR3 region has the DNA TGCGCCAGCAGCAAGGGGGCAAAGTTGGACGAGCAGTACTTC. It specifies CASSKGAKLDEQYF.

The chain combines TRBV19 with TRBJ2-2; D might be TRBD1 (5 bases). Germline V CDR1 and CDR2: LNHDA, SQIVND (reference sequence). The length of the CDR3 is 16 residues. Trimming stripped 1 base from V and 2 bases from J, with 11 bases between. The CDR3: CASSIGTPVNTGELFF. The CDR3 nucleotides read TGTGCCAGTAGTATAGGGACACCCGTTAACACCGGGGAGCTGTTTTTT.

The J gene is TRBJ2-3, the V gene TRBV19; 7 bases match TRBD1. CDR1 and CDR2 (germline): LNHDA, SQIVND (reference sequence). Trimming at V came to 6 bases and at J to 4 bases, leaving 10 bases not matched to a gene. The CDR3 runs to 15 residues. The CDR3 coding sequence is TGTGCCAGTAGGCATGCCACAGGGGTCGCAGATACGCAGTATTTT. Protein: CASRHATGVADTQYF.

CDR3 sequence: CASSPTQGASGEQYF. CDR3 DNA sequence: TGTGCCAGCAGCCCAACGCAGGGGGCATCGGGGGAGCAGTACTTC. The rearrangement uses TRBV6-6 and TRBJ2-5; 8 nucleotides line up with TRBD1. Germline-derived CDR1 and CDR2 are MNHNY and SVGAGI (reference sequence). The CDR3 loop spans 15 amino acids. V was clipped by 6 bases and J by 11 bases; unmatched bases: 17.